This T cell receptor beta chain came from a study of blood T cells in healthy people across ages. This clonotype turned up a few times. The ends were cut back, 0 bases at V and 2 bases at J, with 9 bases in the middle. This CDR3 region has 15 residues. CDR1 and CDR2 from the germline V gene are MGHDK and SYGVNS. A second PCR, run for roughly 7 to 12 cycles, used a sample-barcoded 5' primer plus a J-beta primer mix. The template-switch adaptor was a 5' adaptor with 12 random nucleotides. It tagged each cDNA molecule. TCRdb re-derived calls from the 5' RACE reads in MiXCR, one entry per CDR3 protein. The table has 1.5 million to 1.8 million distinct CDR3 sequences, 40% to 45% seen once.

The chain uses TRBV25-1 and TRBJ2-3; D is perhaps TRBD1 or TRBD2 (5 bases each). The sample consisted of blood. This sequence was found in a woman between 18 and 29 years old in good health. In DNA, the CDR3 is TGTGCCAGCAGTGAATATTGGGGGTACACAGATACGCAGTATTTT. Translated, it gives CASSEYWGYTDTQYF.